The clone carrying this T cell receptor (beta chain) was observed a single time. Its antigen remains unidentified. This entry belongs to a study of persistence of HIV-infected CD4 T cells. Study details: A couple of participants gave one leukapheresis sample; others gave up to about 180 mL blood repeatedly. Study-level findings and limits: Antigen-responding cells were enriched for degenerate expanded CDR3beta sequences.

Cells were stimulated with CMV-infected fibroblast lysates at roughly 9.1 ug/mL. Sorting of responding CD4+ T cells relied on upregulated CD40 ligand together with CD69. Germline loops: CDR1 WSHSY, CDR2 SAAADI. The CDR3 consists of 14 residues. Trimming took 5 bases from V and 3 from J, leaving 11 bases between them. This was the immunoSEQ version 4 assay in survey mode. Sequenced by immunoSEQ multiplex PCR; TCRdb stores in-frame clones only, minus some. The sample holds fewer than 6,000 clones, about 67% seen once. The starting material was CD4+ T cells sorted from PBMCs after approximately 19-hour stimulation, obtained from a patient who received antiretroviral therapy. The receptor comes from an adult man with HIV who was CMV-seropositive. The chain carries TRBV10-2 and TRBJ1-5; D call uncertain. The CDR3 protein is CASSWERVNQPQHF. CDR3 nucleotides: TGCGCCAGCAGTTGGGAAAGAGTCAATCAGCCCCAGCATTTT.